This T cell receptor (beta chain) emerged from a study of blood T cell repertoires in COVID-19. Background on the study: Italy, Spain and the United States were the sources of the convalescent and acute COVID-19 samples.

Enrollees, about 18 to 89 years old, lived in 20 to 25 US areas. Each participant's cohort was designated according to participant-reported clinical history. Per the original data handling: Estimation of nucleated cell counts was performed using reference gene primer amplification. Sequenced by immunoSEQ multiplex PCR; TCRdb stores in-frame clones only, minus some. V, J and clone size are taken as reported in that table, and D and trimming were inferred from the DNA itself. The table lists about 440,000 clones, 90% of them singletons. Input material: PBMCs or T cells enriched from blood (not recorded which). The TCR originated in a man aged 18 to 35 who had recovered from COVID-19.

The CDR3 DNA reads TGTGCCAGCAGCGATCCGGGACTACTAATCTATGAGCAGTTCTTC. It encodes CASSDPGLLIYEQFF. The V call is TRBV2, the J call TRBJ2-1; 7 bases align to TRBD2. Germline CDR1 is SNHLY and CDR2 is FYNNEI. The CDR3 sequence is 15 residues long. V lost 6 bases and J lost 8; bases outside the gene matches: 13.